The present T cell receptor beta chain was sequenced within a study of tumor-infiltrating lymphocytes in primary liver carcinoma. Study-level points and caveats: Tumor region pairs overlapped more than did tumor-adjacent and tumor-blood pairs. It was observed that only about 7-24% of the top clones appeared in every one of the five tumor regions.

A few counts support this clonotype. The antigen is unknown. As the CDR3 is not closed by the conserved phenylalanine or tryptophan, this likely results from a read error. Extraction of RNA together with DNA used roughly 19-32 mg of unsorted bulk tissue. TCR beta cDNA was made from 450 to 600 ng total RNA with a constant-region primer. ARM-PCR, slightly modified, supplied the TCR beta libraries through three nested multiplex PCR rounds. TCRdb recomputed calls from the multiplex PCR reads with MiXCR, one row per CDR3 protein. The sample lists about 210,000 distinct CDR3 sequences; just under 85% were seen once. The TCR sequence derives from a man aged 40-50 years with primary liver carcinoma and hepatitis B virus infection. The sequencing input was tumor tissue from primary liver carcinoma.

In DNA form, the CDR3 reads TGTGCCAGTAGGGGGAAGCGATCCTACAAGCAGTACTTA. This sequence encodes CASRGKRSYKQYL. This rearrangement joins TRBV11-1 to TRBJ2-7; possible D gene TRBD1, 6 bases. Germline V gene data show CDR1 as SGHAT and CDR2 as FQDESV (reference sequence). CDR3 length: 13 residues.